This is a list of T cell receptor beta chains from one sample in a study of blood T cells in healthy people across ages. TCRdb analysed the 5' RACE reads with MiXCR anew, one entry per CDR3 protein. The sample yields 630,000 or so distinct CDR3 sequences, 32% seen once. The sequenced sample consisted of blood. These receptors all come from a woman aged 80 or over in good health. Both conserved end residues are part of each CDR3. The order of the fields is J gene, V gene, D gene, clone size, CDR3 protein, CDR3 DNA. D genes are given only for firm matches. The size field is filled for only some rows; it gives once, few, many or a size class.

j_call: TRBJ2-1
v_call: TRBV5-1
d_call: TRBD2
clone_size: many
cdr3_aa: CASSSFTSGGLSSYNEQFF
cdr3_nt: TGCGCCAGCAGCTCCTTTACTAGCGGGGGCTTAAGCTCCTACAATGAGCAGTTCTTC

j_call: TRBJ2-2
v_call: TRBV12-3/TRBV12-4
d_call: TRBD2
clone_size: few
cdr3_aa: CASRSRAGGTLTGELFF
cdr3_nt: TGTGCCAGCAGGTCAAGGGCGGGGGGAACACTGACCGGGGAGCTGTTTTTT

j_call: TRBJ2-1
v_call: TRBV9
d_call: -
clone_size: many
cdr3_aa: CASAIGGSWNEQFF
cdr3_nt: TGTGCCAGCGCGATTGGGGGGTCTTGGAATGAGCAGTTCTTC

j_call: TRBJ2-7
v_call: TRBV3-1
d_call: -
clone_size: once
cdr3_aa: CASSQYRVGEQYF
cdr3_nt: TGTGCCAGCAGCCAGTACAGGGTCGGCGAGCAGTACTTC

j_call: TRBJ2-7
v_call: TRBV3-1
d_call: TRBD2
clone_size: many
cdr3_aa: CASSQVPGGPSYEQYF
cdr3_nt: TGTGCCAGCAGCCAAGTTCCGGGGGGGCCCTCCTACGAGCAGTACTTC

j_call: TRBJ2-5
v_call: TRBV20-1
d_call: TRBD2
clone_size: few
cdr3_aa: CSASPMGLGAQETQYF
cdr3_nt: TGCAGTGCTAGCCCCATGGGACTAGGAGCCCAAGAGACCCAGTACTTC

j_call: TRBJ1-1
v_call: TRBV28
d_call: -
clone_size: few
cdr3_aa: CASSRSGMNTEAFF
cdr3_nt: TGTGCCAGCAGTCGATCGGGGATGAACACTGAAGCTTTCTTT

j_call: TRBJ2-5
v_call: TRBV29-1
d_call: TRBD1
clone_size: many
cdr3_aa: CSVEDGQGFETQYF
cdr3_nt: TGCAGCGTTGAAGATGGACAGGGTTTCGAGACCCAGTACTTC

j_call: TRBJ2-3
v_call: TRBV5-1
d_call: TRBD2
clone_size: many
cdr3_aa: CASSPGTSGGEEYF
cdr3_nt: TGCGCCAGCAGCCCAGGGACTAGCGGGGGAGAGGAGTATTTT

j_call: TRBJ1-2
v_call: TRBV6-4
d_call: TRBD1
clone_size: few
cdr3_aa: CASRDGTGYSGYTF
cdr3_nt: TGTGCCAGCAGGGACGGGACAGGGTACTCTGGCTACACCTTC

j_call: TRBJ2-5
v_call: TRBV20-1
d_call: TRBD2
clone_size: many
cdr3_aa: CSARSSGAGSWETQYF
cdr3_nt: TGCAGTGCTAGATCAAGCGGGGCGGGGTCCTGGGAGACCCAGTACTTC

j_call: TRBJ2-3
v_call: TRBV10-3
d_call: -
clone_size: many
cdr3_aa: CAISERGGDADTQYF
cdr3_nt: TGTGCCATCAGTGAAAGAGGGGGGGACGCAGATACGCAGTATTTT

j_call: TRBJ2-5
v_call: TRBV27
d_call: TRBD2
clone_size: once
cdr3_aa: CASSLAAAGGIGTQYF
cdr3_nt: TGTGCCAGCAGTTTAGCGGCCGCGGGGGGGATTGGGACCCAGTACTTC

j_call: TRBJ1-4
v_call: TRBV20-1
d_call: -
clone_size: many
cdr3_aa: CSAPEWGRRDEKLFF
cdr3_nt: TGCAGTGCTCCCGAGTGGGGCCGTAGGGATGAAAAACTGTTTTTT

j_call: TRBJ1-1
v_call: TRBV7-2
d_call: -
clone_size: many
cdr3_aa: CASSSRGGTEAFF
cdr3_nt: TGTGCCAGCAGCTCCAGGGGAGGCACTGAAGCTTTCTTT

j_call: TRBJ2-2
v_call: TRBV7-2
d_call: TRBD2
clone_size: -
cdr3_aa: CASSLVSGGSAGELFF
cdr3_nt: TGTGCCAGCAGCTTAGTAAGCGGGGGGTCCGCCGGGGAGCTGTTTTTT

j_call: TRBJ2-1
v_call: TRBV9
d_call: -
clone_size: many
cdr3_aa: CASSVSNNEQFF
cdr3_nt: TGTGCCAGCAGCGTATCCAACAATGAGCAGTTCTTC

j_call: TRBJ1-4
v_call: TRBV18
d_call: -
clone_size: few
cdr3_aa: CASSLSGGRNEKLFF
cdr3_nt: TGTGCCAGCTCACTTTCCGGGGGGCGGAATGAAAAACTGTTTTTT

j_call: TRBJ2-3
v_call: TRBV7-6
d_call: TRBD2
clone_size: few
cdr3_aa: CASSVKGAGGLDTQYF
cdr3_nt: TGTGCCAGCAGCGTAAAGGGGGCGGGGGGGCTAGATACGCAGTATTTT

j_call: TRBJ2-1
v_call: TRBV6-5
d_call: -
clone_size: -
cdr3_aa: CASSHQGHNEQFF
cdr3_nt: TGTGCCAGCAGCCACCAAGGGCACAATGAGCAGTTCTTC

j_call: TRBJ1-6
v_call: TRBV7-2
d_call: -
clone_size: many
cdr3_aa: CASSLDRLGANSPLHF
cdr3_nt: TGTGCCAGCAGCTTAGATCGGCTTGGGGCTAATTCACCCCTCCACTTT

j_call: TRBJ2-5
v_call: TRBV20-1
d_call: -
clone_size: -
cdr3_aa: CSSIAVSETQYF
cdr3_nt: TGCAGTTCGATCGCAGTTAGCGAGACCCAGTACTTC

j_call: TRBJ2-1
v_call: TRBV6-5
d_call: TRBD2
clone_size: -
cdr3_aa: CASRKIAGGSNEQFF
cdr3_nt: TGTGCCAGCAGAAAGATAGCGGGAGGGAGCAATGAGCAGTTCTTC

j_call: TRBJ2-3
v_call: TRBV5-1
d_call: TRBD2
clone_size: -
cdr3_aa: CASSRLVGGTSTDTQYF
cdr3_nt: TGCGCCAGCAGCCGCCTGGTGGGGGGGACCAGCACAGATACGCAGTATTTT

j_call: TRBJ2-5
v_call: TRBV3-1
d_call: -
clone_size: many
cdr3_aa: CASSQDGLVEPGTQYF
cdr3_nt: TGTGCCAGCAGCCAAGATGGGCTAGTTGAGCCGGGGACCCAGTACTTC

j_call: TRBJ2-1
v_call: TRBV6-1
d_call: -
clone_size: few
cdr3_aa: CASSRDRQNNEQFF
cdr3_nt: TGTGCCAGCAGTCGGGACCGGCAAAACAATGAGCAGTTCTTC

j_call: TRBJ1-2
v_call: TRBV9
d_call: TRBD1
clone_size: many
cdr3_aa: CASSVGTGGSYGYTF
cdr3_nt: TGTGCCAGCAGCGTCGGGACAGGGGGCAGCTATGGCTACACCTTC

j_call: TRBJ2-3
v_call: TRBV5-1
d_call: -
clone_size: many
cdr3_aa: CASSQGTKTDTQYF
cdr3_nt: TGCGCCAGCAGCCAGGGGACCAAGACAGATACGCAGTATTTT

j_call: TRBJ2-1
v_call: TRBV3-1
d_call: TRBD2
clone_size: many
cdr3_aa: CASSQDWISGGRNEQFF
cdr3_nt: TGTGCCAGCAGCCAAGATTGGATAAGCGGGGGGAGGAATGAGCAGTTCTTC

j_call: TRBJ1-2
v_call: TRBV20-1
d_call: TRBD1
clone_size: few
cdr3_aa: CSATKTGGSDYGYTF
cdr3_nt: TGCAGTGCTACCAAGACAGGGGGCTCAGACTATGGCTACACCTTC

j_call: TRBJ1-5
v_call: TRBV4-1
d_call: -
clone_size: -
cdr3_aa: CASSPGQGSRPQHF
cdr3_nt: TGCGCCAGCAGCCCGGGTCAGGGAAGTCGGCCCCAGCATTTT

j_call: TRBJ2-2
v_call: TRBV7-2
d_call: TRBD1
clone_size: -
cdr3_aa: CASSASGTGWPGELFF
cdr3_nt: TGTGCCAGCAGCGCGTCCGGGACAGGGTGGCCCGGGGAGCTGTTTTTT

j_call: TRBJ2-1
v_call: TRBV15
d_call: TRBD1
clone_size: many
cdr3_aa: CATSKGTGGGDEQFF
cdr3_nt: TGTGCCACCAGCAAGGGGACAGGGGGCGGCGATGAGCAGTTCTTC

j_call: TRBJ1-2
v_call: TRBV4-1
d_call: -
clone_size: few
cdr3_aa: CASSQITERPGRGYTF
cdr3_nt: TGCGCCAGCAGCCAGATAACCGAACGGCCAGGTCGAGGCTACACCTTC

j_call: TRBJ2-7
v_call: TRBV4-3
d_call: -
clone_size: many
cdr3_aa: CASSQNAGRTYEQYF
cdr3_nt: TGCGCCAGCAGCCAAAACGCCGGGCGGACCTACGAGCAGTACTTC

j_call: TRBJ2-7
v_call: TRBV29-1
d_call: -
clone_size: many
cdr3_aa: CSVEIGGGEQYF
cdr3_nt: TGCAGCGTTGAAATTGGGGGCGGCGAGCAGTACTTC

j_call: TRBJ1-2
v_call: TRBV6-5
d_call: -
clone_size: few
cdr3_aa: CASSRAGSNYGYTF
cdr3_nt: TGTGCCAGCAGCCGGGCGGGCAGCAATTATGGCTACACCTTC

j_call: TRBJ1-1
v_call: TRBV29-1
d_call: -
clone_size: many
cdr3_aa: CSARWGRTNTEAFF
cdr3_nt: TGCAGTGCGCGATGGGGGAGGACTAACACTGAAGCTTTCTTT

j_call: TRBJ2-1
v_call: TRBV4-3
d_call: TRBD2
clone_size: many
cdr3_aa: CASSELAGPVPNEQFF
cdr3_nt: TGCGCCAGCAGCGAACTAGCGGGGCCTGTCCCAAATGAGCAGTTCTTC

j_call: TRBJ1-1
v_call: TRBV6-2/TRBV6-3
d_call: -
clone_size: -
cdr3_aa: CASRLAGNTEAFF
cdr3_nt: TGTGCCAGCAGACTTGCGGGGAACACTGAAGCTTTCTTT

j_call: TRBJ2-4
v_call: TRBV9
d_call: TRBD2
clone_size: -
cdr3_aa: CASSVAGASGVLEKQYF
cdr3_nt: TGTGCCAGCAGCGTAGCTGGGGCTAGCGGGGTGTTGGAGAAGCAGTACTTC

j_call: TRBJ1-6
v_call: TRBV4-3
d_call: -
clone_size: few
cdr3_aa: CASSQAEGVNSPLHF
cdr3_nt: TGCGCCAGCAGCCAAGCAGAAGGGGTAAATTCACCCCTCCACTTT

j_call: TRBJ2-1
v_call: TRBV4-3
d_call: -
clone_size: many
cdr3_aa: CASSQVVGAGEQFF
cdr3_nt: TGCGCCAGCAGCCAAGTGGTCGGGGCGGGGGAGCAGTTCTTC

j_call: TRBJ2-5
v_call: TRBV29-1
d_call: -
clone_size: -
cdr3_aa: CSVDGPGWEQYF
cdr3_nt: TGCAGCGTTGATGGACCGGGATGGGAGCAGTACTTC

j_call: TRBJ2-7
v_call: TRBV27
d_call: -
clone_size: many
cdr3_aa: CASRPLGGYEQYF
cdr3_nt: TGTGCCAGCCGGCCACTTGGGGGTTACGAGCAGTACTTC